A selection of T cell receptor beta chains follows, all from one sample in a study of shared clonotypes between healthy human individuals. Assay used: immunoSEQ multiplex PCR; TCRdb lists only in-frame clones, some missing. The sample lists 1.5 million to 2.5 million clones, about 95% occurring once. Sequencing was performed on naive CD8+ T cells sorted from blood. The source is a man between 18 and 29 years old in good health. The CDR3 runs from the conserved cysteine through the conserved F or W. A D gene is named only where the DNA matches it firmly. Expanded clones get a size class; other rows say once, few or many, or leave the size out.

V	J	D	size	DNA	CDR3
TRBV5-4	TRBJ1-1	NA	NA	TGTGCCAGCGAGGGGGGAACTGAAGCTTTCTTT	CASEGGTEAFF
TRBV27	TRBJ1-6	NA	few	TGTGCCAGCAGTTTATCGCCGGGGGCTGCTAATTCACCCCTCCACTTT	CASSLSPGAANSPLHF
TRBV4-1	TRBJ2-5	TRBD1	once	TGCGCCAGCAGCCAGGACAGGGGGCAAGAGACCCAGTACTTC	CASSQDRGQETQYF
TRBV7-9	TRBJ2-3	TRBD2	NA	TGTGCCAGCAGCAACTGGGGGGGATCGGCAGATACGCAGTATTTT	CASSNWGGSADTQYF
TRBV27	TRBJ2-7	TRBD2	once	TGTGCCAGCAGTCTGGGTAGCGGGAGCGTCTACGAGCAGTACTTC	CASSLGSGSVYEQYF
TRBV25-1	TRBJ2-3	NA	NA	TGTGCCAGCAGTGAGGAAAACACAGATACGCAGTATTTT	CASSEENTDTQYF
TRBV27	TRBJ2-7	TRBD2	NA	TGTGCCAGCAGTTTATCGGGGGAGGGCCATTACGAGCAGTACTTC	CASSLSGEGHYEQYF
TRBV30	TRBJ2-1	NA	NA	TGTGCCTGGAGTCATGCTGGAAACAATGAGCAGTTCTTC	CAWSHAGNNEQFF
TRBV5-4	TRBJ1-6	NA	NA	TGTGCCAGCAGCACCCCCGGCTCGGGGTCACCCCTCCACTTT	CASSTPGSGSPLHF
TRBV27	TRBJ1-6	NA	once	TGTGCCAGCAGTTTACTGAGATCACCCCTCCACTTT	CASSLLRSPLHF
TRBV11-1	TRBJ2-3	TRBD2	NA	TGTGCCAGCAGCTTAGGGTCGGGGGGGTATGGTACAGATACGCAGTATTTT	CASSLGSGGYGTDTQYF
TRBV6-6	TRBJ2-2	NA	NA	TGTGCCAGCAGCCATGACAGTCCGGAGCTGTTTTTT	CASSHDSPELFF
TRBV2	TRBJ2-1	NA	NA	TGTGCCAGCAGTGTAGTAGAATACAATGAGCAGTTCTTC	CASSVVEYNEQFF